This TCR beta chain was recorded in a study of Tregs in tolerant kidney transplant recipients. Sequenced by immunoSEQ multiplex PCR; TCRdb stores in-frame clones only, minus some. The sample totals tens of thousands of clones; its top ten clones hold 1.8%. Germline V CDR1 and CDR2: DFQATT, SNEGSKA (reference sequence). The CDR3 extends over 14 amino acids. V was clipped by 2 bases and J by 10 bases, with 15 bases between them. Overall study results and limits: Changing PCR primers prevented nucleotide comparison between some patients' samples. Findings come from small patient numbers and require larger validation.

Regarding this clone: The antigen remains undetermined. From the germline J gene comes the end of the CDR3, since the read stops 3 residues before it.

The nonmyeloablative bone marrow transplants came from related graft donors, with transient mixed chimerism. CD4+CD25+CD127- Tregs, CD4+CD25- non-Tregs, CD4 and CD8 cells were sorted. The receptor's source is a human patient who received a combined kidney and bone marrow transplant. Some of the T cells may derive from the graft donor. Sample: CD4+ T cells from blood (PBMCs), taken 24 months after the transplant. The chain joins TRBV20-1 to TRBJ1-6; possible D gene TRBD1, 6 bases. Incomplete CDR3 DNA: TGCAGTGCTAGACTACAGGGATTAGAATCACCC. Protein product: CSARLQGLESP. The CDR3 as a whole reads CSARLQGLESPLHF.